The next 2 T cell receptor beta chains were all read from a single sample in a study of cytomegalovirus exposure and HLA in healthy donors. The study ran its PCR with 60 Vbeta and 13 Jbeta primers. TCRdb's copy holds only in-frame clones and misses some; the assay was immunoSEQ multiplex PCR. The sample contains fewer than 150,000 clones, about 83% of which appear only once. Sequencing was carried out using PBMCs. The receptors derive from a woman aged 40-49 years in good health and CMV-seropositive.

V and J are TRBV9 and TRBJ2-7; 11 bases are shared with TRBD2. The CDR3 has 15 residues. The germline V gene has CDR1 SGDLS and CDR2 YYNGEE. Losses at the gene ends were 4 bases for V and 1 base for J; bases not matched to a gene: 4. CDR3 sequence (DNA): TGTGCCAGCAGCTTAGGGACTAGCGGTTCCTACGAGCAGTACTTC. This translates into CASSLGTSGSYEQYF. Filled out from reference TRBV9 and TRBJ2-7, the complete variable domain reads DSGVTQTPKHLITATGQRVTLRCSPRSGDLSVYWYQQSLDQGLQFLIQYYNGEERAKGNILERFSAQQFPDLHSELNLSSLELGDSALYFCASSLGTSGSYEQYFGPGTRLTVT.

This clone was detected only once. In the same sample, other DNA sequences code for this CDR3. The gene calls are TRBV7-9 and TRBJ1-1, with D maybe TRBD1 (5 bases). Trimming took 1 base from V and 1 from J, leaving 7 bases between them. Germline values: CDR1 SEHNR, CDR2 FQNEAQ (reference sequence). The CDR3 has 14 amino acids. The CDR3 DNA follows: TGTGCCAGCAGCTTAGGGCAGGGGAACACTGAAGCTTTCTTT. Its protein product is CASSLGQGNTEAFF.